The 19 T cell receptor beta chains given below trace back to one sample, sequenced in a study of blood T cell repertoires in COVID-19. The protocol was immunoSEQ multiplex PCR, while the TCRdb copy is restricted to in-frame clones and leaves out a portion. Of about 94,000 clones in the sample, around 81% were seen once. The sample consisted of peripheral blood. Source of these receptors: a man aged 55 to 70 with acute or convalescent COVID-19.

The chain links TRBV3-1 (or the pseudogene TRBV3-2) to TRBJ2-7, with D possibly TRBD1 on 5 matching bases. The CDR3 runs to 13 residues. Between the trimmed V and J ends, which lost 2 bases and 2 bases, there was a span of 7 bases. Germline V gives CDR1 LGHDT, CDR2 YNNKEL (reference sequence). Here the CDR3 reads CASSQQGTYEQYF. The CDR3 DNA follows: TGTGCCAGCAGCCAACAGGGCACCTACGAGCAGTACTTC.

This clone rates as medium-sized. The chain joins TRBV5-4 to TRBJ2-5, with 7 bases aligning to TRBD1. V was clipped by 4 bases and J by 5 bases; unmatched bases: 11. Germline V CDR1 and CDR2: SGHNT, YYREEE (reference sequence). The CDR3 is 15 amino acids. CDR3 in amino acids: CASSRQQGSGETQYF. In DNA, the CDR3 is TGTGCCAGCAGCCGCCAACAGGGGTCAGGGGAGACCCAGTACTTC. Full variable domain (missing parts from reference TRBV5-4 and TRBJ2-5): ETGVTQSPTHLIKTRGQQVTLRCSSQSGHNTVSWYQQALGQGPQFIFQYYREEENGRGNFPPRFSGLQFPNYSSELNVNALELDDSALYLCASSRQQGSGETQYFGPGTRLLVL.

The CDR3 here is CASSFSPRQVRGTEAFF. CDR3 nucleotides: TGTGCCAGCAGCTTCTCCCCCCGGCAGGTAAGAGGGACTGAAGCTTTCTTT. The genes are TRBV13 and TRBJ1-1; D is unresolved. Germline CDR1 reads PRHDT; CDR2 reads FYEKMQ (reference sequence). Trimming removed 3 bases from V and 5 bases from J, with 22 bases in between. The CDR3 is 17 amino acids.

V is TRBV5-1 and J is TRBJ1-1; a weak D match, TRBD1 (5 bases). Trimming took off 1 base at V and 5 bases at J, with 21 bases between the two ends. This CDR3 has 17 amino acids. Germline-derived CDR1 and CDR2 are SGHRS and YFSETQ. As DNA, the CDR3 is TGCGCCAGCAGCTTGATCGCTGGAGCAGGGCGAGCGACTGAAGCTTTCTTT. Translated, it gives CASSLIAGAGRATEAFF.

This CDR3 is CAISESFGYNEQFF. For the CDR3, the DNA is TGTGCCATCAGTGAGTCGTTCGGGTACAATGAGCAGTTCTTC. The chain is built from TRBV10-3 and TRBJ2-1; D is ambiguous. The germline V gene encodes CDR1 ENHRY and CDR2 SYGVKD. Trimming left V 0 bases short and J 4 bases short, with 7 bases between. The CDR3 loop spans 14 amino acids.

V and J are TRBV9 and TRBJ2-7; 7 bases fit TRBD1. The junction had 8 bases not matched to a gene; V was cut back by 0 bases and J by 5 bases. The germline V gene has CDR1 SGDLS and CDR2 YYNGEE. CDR3 length: 15 residues. CDR3 in amino acids: CASSVVNRGPHEQYF. As DNA, the CDR3 is TGTGCCAGCAGCGTAGTAAACAGGGGCCCCCACGAGCAGTACTTC. Based on the CDR3 plus reference TRBV9 and TRBJ2-7, the full variable domain is DSGVTQTPKHLITATGQRVTLRCSPRSGDLSVYWYQQSLDQGLQFLIQYYNGEERAKGNILERFSAQQFPDLHSELNLSSLELGDSALYFCASSVVNRGPHEQYFGPGTRLTVT.

This clone was seen only once. This chain joins TRBV6-6 and TRBJ1-5; TRBD1 is a possible D gene (6 bases). V was trimmed by 5 bases and J by 7 bases, leaving 12 bases between them. Germline loops: CDR1 MNHNY, CDR2 SVGAGI (reference sequence). The CDR3 length is 13 residues. The CDR3 DNA sequence: TGTGCCAGCAGTCAAGAACAGGGACAGCCCCAGCATTTT. Translated, it gives CASSQEQGQPQHF.

The rearrangement joins TRBV4-1 to TRBJ1-1; D is perhaps TRBD1 (5 bases). Trimming left V 3 bases short and J 0 bases short, with 11 bases between. Per the germline V gene, CDR1 is MGHRA and CDR2 is YSYEKL. CDR3 length equals 15 residues. The CDR3 DNA reads as TGCGCCAGCAGCCATCCTCAGGGCTTGAACACTGAAGCTTTCTTT. As protein: CASSHPQGLNTEAFF.

This clone appeared a few times. This chain links TRBV4-3 with TRBJ1-5; D might be TRBD1 (5 bases). The ends were cut back, 0 bases at V and 7 bases at J, with 13 bases in the middle. Germline V gives CDR1 LGHNA, CDR2 YSLEER. CDR3 length: 15 residues. The CDR3 DNA reads TGCGCCAGCAGCCAAGATGTATTAGGGGTACAGCCCCAGCATTTT. It encodes CASSQDVLGVQPQHF.

This sequence joins TRBV9 and TRBJ2-1; D is perhaps TRBD2 (7 bases). V was clipped by 2 bases and J by 8 bases, with 14 bases between them. The V gene's germline CDR1 is SGDLS and CDR2 YYNGEE. This CDR3 has 14 residues. The CDR3 loop is CASSVGPGGDEQFF. In nucleotides, the CDR3 is TGTGCCAGCAGCGTGGGGCCGGGGGGCGATGAGCAGTTCTTC.

J is TRBJ2-5 and V is TRBV6-2 or TRBV6-3; 8 bases agree with TRBD1. The CDR3 loop spans 17 amino acids. The germline gives CDR1 MNHEY, CDR2 SVGEGT. The V and J ends lost 4 bases and 4 bases, in that order; junction bases with no gene match: 14. Written as DNA, the CDR3 is TGTGCCAGCAGTTTTGGGTTACTTCAGGGGGCTGCAGAGACCCAGTACTTC. Translating it yields CASSFGLLQGAAETQYF.

The genes are TRBV4-1 and TRBJ1-2, with 9 bases aligning to TRBD1. Trimming removed 3 bases from V and 4 bases from J; junction bases left unmatched: 3. The germline V gene encodes CDR1 MGHRA and CDR2 YSYEKL. CDR3 length: 14 amino acids. The CDR3 reads CASSQGTGPYGYTF. The CDR3 region has the DNA TGCGCCAGCAGCCAGGGGACAGGGCCCTATGGCTACACCTTC.

The chain carries TRBV5-1 and TRBJ2-2, with 12 bases aligning to TRBD1. The germline gives CDR1 SGHRS, CDR2 YFSETQ. This CDR3 contains 16 residues. The junction had 5 bases not matched to a gene; V was cut back by 2 bases and J by 6 bases. The CDR3, as DNA: TGCGCCAGCAGCTTTAGGGACAGGGGGCTCGCCGGGGAGCTGTTTTTT. This gives the protein CASSFRDRGLAGELFF.

The chain combines TRBV2 with TRBJ2-2, with D possibly being TRBD2 (5 bases). The CDR3 contains 13 residues. The germline gives CDR1 SNHLY, CDR2 FYNNEI. V dropped 8 bases and J dropped 5 bases, with 12 bases sitting between them. CDR3 sequence: CASSSRETGELFF. In DNA, the CDR3 is TGTGCCAGCTCGAGTAGGGAGACCGGGGAGCTGTTTTTT.

The chain has TRBV9 and TRBJ1-1; no clear D. V was trimmed by 1 base and J by 0 bases, leaving 4 bases between them. The CDR3 consists of 13 residues. CDR1 SGDLS and CDR2 YYNGEE come from the germline V gene. CDR3 in amino acids: CASSVHMNTEAFF. Written as DNA, the CDR3 is TGTGCCAGCAGCGTACACATGAACACTGAAGCTTTCTTT. Full variable domain (missing parts from reference TRBV9 and TRBJ1-1): DSGVTQTPKHLITATGQRVTLRCSPRSGDLSVYWYQQSLDQGLQFLIQYYNGEERAKGNILERFSAQQFPDLHSELNLSSLELGDSALYFCASSVHMNTEAFFGQGTRLTVV.

This chain links TRBV6-2 or TRBV6-3 with TRBJ2-5, with 7 bases fitting TRBD2. The CDR3 is 12 residues long. Germline values: CDR1 MNHEY, CDR2 SVGEGT. J was trimmed by 4 bases and V by 5 bases; bases with no gene match: 1. CDR3 sequence reads: CASSPGGETQYF. The DNA for the CDR3 is TGTGCCAGCAGTCCGGGGGGAGAGACCCAGTACTTC.

This clone was picked up a small number of times. The rearrangement uses TRBV7-9 and TRBJ2-1; 11 bases map to TRBD2. Germline lookup yields CDR1 SEHNR and CDR2 FQNEAQ (reference sequence). The CDR3 consists of 16 residues. After removal of 5 bases from V and 7 bases from J, the junction contained 10 bases not matched to a gene. CDR3 amino acids: CASSGIAGGPRNEQFF. The CDR3 nucleotides read TGTGCCAGCAGCGGAATAGCGGGGGGGCCGCGTAATGAGCAGTTCTTC.

This chain joins TRBV20-1 and TRBJ1-5; 9 bases line up with TRBD1. CDR1 and CDR2 (germline): DFQATT, SNEGSKA (reference sequence). The CDR3 sequence is 16 residues long. J was trimmed by 0 bases and V by 3 bases; bases with no gene match: 6. The CDR3: CSASIGTGYSNQPQHF. In DNA form, the CDR3 reads TGCAGTGCTAGTATAGGGACAGGGTATAGCAATCAGCCCCAGCATTTT.

This clone has a single count. V is TRBV6-1 and J is TRBJ1-4; a possible D gene is TRBD1 (5 bases). V gave up 2 bases and J gave up 7 bases, with 17 bases separating them. The germline CDR1 and CDR2 sequences are MNHNS and SASEGT. There are 16 residues in the CDR3. For the CDR3, the DNA is TGTGCCAGCAGTGAAATTATCTTTGGGGGGAGTGAAAAACTGTTTTTT. This encodes CASSEIIFGGSEKLFF.